These 30 T cell receptor beta chains share one sample of origin, sequenced in a study of regulatory T cells in long-lasting Graves disease. HTBI primers from iRepertoire and Arm-PCR of CDR3 regions yielded the TCR beta libraries. A single record per CDR3 protein comes from TCRdb applying MiXCR to the multiplex PCR reads. The sample consists of more than 400,000 distinct CDR3 sequences, around 15% of them appearing once. Time point defined: newly diagnosed GD, antithyroid drugs for less than 3 months. From RNA extracted from PBMCs, the TCR library was made. In addition, the sample was reused for a study of T cells in Graves' hyperthyroidism and ophthalmopathy.

Sequencing used peripheral blood mononuclear cells (PBMCs), obtained at new diagnosis, from a patient treated with antithyroid drugs. Receptor source: a man aged 35 to 55 with Graves disease.

This clonotype was recorded once. The chain carries TRBV6-1 and TRBJ2-1, with 7 bases aligning to TRBD2. Unmatched junction bases numbered 15, after V lost 7 bases and J lost 12 bases. The CDR3 contains 14 residues. The V gene's germline CDR1 is MNHNS and CDR2 SASEGT. In DNA, the CDR3 is TGTGCCAGCAACAGGCGAGGGAGCGGGGATGGGCAGTTCTTC. Amino acid sequence: CASNRRGSGDGQFF.

V gene TRBV6-1 combines with J gene TRBJ2-7, with 8 bases lining up with TRBD1. Per germline, CDR1 MNHNS and CDR2 SASEGT. The junction had 12 bases not matched to a gene; V was cut back by 7 bases and J by 4 bases. This CDR3 has 15 residues. The CDR3 DNA sequence: TGTGCCAGCAAGAGTACCAGGACAGGGACGTACGAGCAGTACTTC. Amino acid sequence: CASKSTRTGTYEQYF.

In its sample, this clonotype was seen a few times. The chain links TRBV29-1 to TRBJ2-7; D might be TRBD1 or TRBD2, each matching 5 bases. Trimming took 5 bases from V and 0 from J, leaving 14 bases between them. Germline V gene lookup returns CDR1 SQVTM and CDR2 ANQGSEA. The CDR3 totals 14 residues. CDR3 in amino acids: CSVQRADSSYEQYF. The CDR3 DNA sequence: TGCAGCGTTCAGAGGGCAGACAGCTCCTACGAGCAGTACTTC.

On this clonotype: A much larger clonotype is one base distant, so this may be a read error. The J gene is TRBJ2-7, the V gene TRBV20-1; a weak D match, TRBD2 (6 bases). The CDR3 runs 16 residues. Trimming removed 1 base from V and 7 bases from J, with 23 bases in between. Looked up from germline, CDR1 is DFQATT and CDR2 is SNEGSKA (reference sequence). CDR3 loop: CSARAGVGGPYNEQYF. DNA for the CDR3: TGCAGTGCTAGAGCTGGGGTGGGAGGACCCTACAATGAGCAGTACTTC.

In this sample, this clonotype turned up many times. V is TRBV10-3 and J is TRBJ1-4; D is uncertain. CDR1 is ENHRY and CDR2 is SYGVKD in the germline V gene. This CDR3 has 15 amino acids. V was cut by 0 bases and J by 0 bases, with 5 bases left in between. The DNA for the CDR3 is TGTGCCATCAGTGAGTCGGGTGCAACTAATGAAAAACTGTTTTTT. Its translation is CAISESGATNEKLFF.

The chain combines TRBV11-2 with TRBJ2-2; TRBD1 might be the D (5 bases). Germline V gene lookup returns CDR1 SGHAT and CDR2 FQNNGV. V lost 4 bases and J lost 4, with 19 bases in between. There are 17 residues in the CDR3. The CDR3 protein is CASSSHLDRPLTGELFF. CDR3 DNA sequence: TGTGCCAGCAGCTCTCACCTCGACAGACCCCTCACCGGGGAGCTGTTTTTT.

This clonotype occurred many times. The CDR3 region has the DNA TGTGCCACCGCCAAGGGGACCGGGGAGCTGTTTTTT. Protein sequence: CATAKGTGELFF. This chain joins TRBV2 and TRBJ2-2; TRBD1 is a possible D gene (5 bases). The germline V gene encodes CDR1 SNHLY and CDR2 FYNNEI. The CDR3 has 12 residues. V lost 10 bases and J 5 bases, leaving 11 bases between the germline ends.

At least ten counts were recorded for this clonotype. The gene calls are TRBV7-9 and TRBJ2-7; D might be TRBD2 (5 bases). This CDR3 is 15 amino acids long. CDR1 is SEHNR and CDR2 is FQNEAQ in the germline V gene (reference sequence). Trimming left V 6 bases short and J 1 base short, with 16 bases between. The DNA of the CDR3 is TGTGCCAGCAGTTCACCCCGCAGCGGATCCTACGAGCAGTACTTC. Amino acids: CASSSPRSGSYEQYF.

This clonotype was counted ten times or more. One end of the junction varies from germline; a read error may be responsible. The chain combines TRBV28 with TRBJ2-7; D not resolved. Per germline, CDR1 MDHEN and CDR2 SYDVKM. CDR3 length: 11 amino acids. CDR3 in DNA: TGTGCCAGCAGTTCCGAGAGCGCGGAATTGTTC. Translated, it gives CASSSESAELF.

The chain carries TRBV29-1 and TRBJ2-7; the D gene is possibly TRBD2 (6 bases). The J call could be wrong; TRBJ2-1 is a better fit for the DNA end. This CDR3 has 14 residues. Per the germline V gene, CDR1 is SQVTM and CDR2 is ANQGSEA. The CDR3 bases are TGCAGCGTCGCCCCGGGAGTCCCCTACAATGAGCAGTTCTTC. This translates into CSVAPGVPYNEQFF.

This clonotype was detected once. V usage is TRBV12-3 or TRBV12-4 and J usage is TRBJ2-2, with D possibly being TRBD1 (6 bases). Trimming took off 5 bases at V and 6 bases at J, with 16 bases between the two ends. CDR3 length: 15 amino acids. The CDR3 here is CASSRLPGHPGELFF. The CDR3 DNA reads as TGTGCCAGCAGTCGCCTACCGGGACACCCCGGGGAGCTGTTTTTT.

In its sample, this clonotype was seen a few times. The V and J genes are TRBV12-5 and TRBJ2-3; 12 bases are shared with TRBD2. The CDR3 runs 15 residues. Per germline, CDR1 LGHNT and CDR2 FRNRAP. The ends lost 7 bases at V and 6 bases at J; junction bases unmatched: 8. The CDR3 spells CASDLAGGPLDTQYF. The CDR3 DNA reads as TGTGCTAGTGACCTAGCGGGAGGGCCCTTGGATACGCAGTATTTT.

This clonotype was observed many times. The rearrangement joins TRBV6-2 or TRBV6-3 to TRBJ2-3; no definite D call. V gave up 5 bases and J gave up 5 bases, with 8 bases separating them. Germline loops: CDR1 MNHEY, CDR2 SVGEGT. The CDR3 has 12 amino acids. This CDR3 reads CASSDLLDTQYF. For the CDR3, the DNA is TGTGCCAGCAGTGACCTACTAGATACGCAGTATTTT.

The chain joins TRBV6-2 or TRBV6-3 to TRBJ2-3; D gene unclear. The CDR3 has 12 amino acids. The V and J ends lost 6 bases and 3 bases respectively, with 7 bases between them. In germline, CDR1 is MNHEY, CDR2 SVGEGT. The CDR3 DNA sequence: TGTGCCAGCAGGGAACCGACAGATACGCAGTATTTT. Protein sequence: CASREPTDTQYF.

This clonotype was detected many times. This chain links TRBV30 with TRBJ1-4; 7 bases fit TRBD1. V lost 3 bases, J lost 7 bases, and 5 bases stayed unmatched. Germline CDR1 is GTSNPN and CDR2 is SVGIG (reference sequence). This CDR3 comprises 13 residues. Written as DNA, the CDR3 is TGTGCCTGGAGCCGACAGGGTGGTGAAAAACTGTTTTTT. This translates into CAWSRQGGEKLFF.

This clonotype occurred many times. V usage is TRBV30 and J usage is TRBJ2-7; D gene uncertain. CDR1 and CDR2 from the germline V gene are GTSNPN and SVGIG (reference sequence). CDR3 size: 12 residues. With 5 bases removed from V and 6 bases from J, the gap between germline ends came to 14 bases. CDR3 nucleotide sequence: TGTGCCTGGCATCAGGAGTTGCGCGAGCAGTACTTC. It encodes CAWHQELREQYF.

This clonotype was observed at least ten times. CDR3 coding DNA: TGTGCCAGCAGCTCGGGACAGCCACCTGCGCCCCAGCATTTT. Protein: CASSSGQPPAPQHF. The chain employs TRBV7-3 and TRBJ1-5; TRBD1 agrees at 7 bases. Trimming cost V 4 bases and J 9 bases; bases outside gene matches: 9. CDR1 is SGHTA, CDR2 FQGTGA, per germline. The CDR3 covers 14 residues.

The sample holds a few counts of this clonotype. The V call is TRBV20-1, the J call TRBJ2-7; unclear D gene. The CDR3 has 15 residues. Deletions cut 0 bases from V and 2 bases from J, with 14 bases between. Germline-derived CDR1 and CDR2 are DFQATT and SNEGSKA (reference sequence). The CDR3 here is CSARDGSHRTYEQYF. The CDR3 coding sequence is TGCAGTGCTAGAGATGGGTCTCACCGCACCTACGAGCAGTACTTC.

At least ten counts were recorded for this clonotype. V gene TRBV12-3 or TRBV12-4 combines with J gene TRBJ2-3, with TRBD1 matching over 8 bases. Trimming at V came to 3 bases and at J to 4 bases, leaving 6 bases not matched to a gene. This CDR3 has 15 residues. In nucleotides, the CDR3 is TGTGCCAGCAGTTTTGGGCAGGGGGCGTCAGATACGCAGTATTTT. Translated: CASSFGQGASDTQYF.

This clonotype was seen ten or more times. J is TRBJ2-7 and V is TRBV5-1; TRBD2 aligns across 10 bases. Trimming cost V 0 bases and J 3 bases; bases outside gene matches: 12. CDR1 is SGHRS and CDR2 is YFSETQ in the germline V gene. The CDR3 loop spans 18 amino acids. CDR3 DNA sequence: TGCGCCAGCAGCTTGGGACTAGCGGGTGTTACAAGTTACTACGAGCAGTACTTC. It encodes CASSLGLAGVTSYYEQYF.

This clonotype was seen repeatedly, ten times or more. This chain links TRBV11-3 with TRBJ2-1; 8 positions agree with TRBD2. The CDR3 totals 16 residues. Unmatched junction bases numbered 2, after V lost 0 bases and J lost 1 base. Looked up from germline, CDR1 is SGHNT and CDR2 is YENEEA. This chain's CDR3 is CASSLDSGSSYNEQFF. The CDR3 nucleotides are TGTGCCAGCAGCTTAGACAGCGGGAGTTCCTACAATGAGCAGTTCTTC.

CDR3 nucleotide sequence: TGCAGCTCCCGACTAGCTGGAGAGACCCAGTACTTC. Its protein product is CSSRLAGETQYF. V is TRBV29-1 and J is TRBJ2-3; TRBD2 matches 7 bases. Judging by the DNA end, TRBJ2-5 fits better; the J call may be wrong. The CDR3 is made up of 12 amino acids. Germline loops: CDR1 SQVTM, CDR2 ANQGSEA.

The V call is TRBV6-2 or TRBV6-3, the J call TRBJ1-4; 7 bases line up with TRBD1. Per the germline V gene, CDR1 is MNHEY and CDR2 is SVGEGT. V was clipped by 7 bases and J by 5 bases; unmatched bases: 7. The CDR3 runs to 14 residues. DNA of the CDR3: TGTGCCAGCAAGGGGGGCAGGGGGAATGAAAAACTGTTTTTT. Residues: CASKGGRGNEKLFF.

This clonotype was picked up many times. V gene TRBV12-3 or TRBV12-4 combines with J gene TRBJ1-1, with D perhaps matching TRBD1 (6 bases). Trimming left V 7 bases short and J 5 bases short, with 17 bases between. The CDR3 runs to 14 residues. The CDR3 loop is CASTSGGAYTEAFF. CDR3 sequence (DNA): TGTGCCAGCACAAGTGGGGGGGCATATACTGAAGCTTTCTTT.

In its sample, this clonotype was seen many times. As DNA, the CDR3 is TGTGCCATCAGTGAGTCCAGGACAGGGGACTACGAGCAGTACTTC. Translation gives CAISESRTGDYEQYF. V usage is TRBV10-3 and J usage is TRBJ2-7, with 9 bases aligning to TRBD1. The germline CDR1 and CDR2 sequences are ENHRY and SYGVKD. The CDR3 extends over 15 amino acids. V dropped 0 bases and J dropped 3; count of bases not matched to a gene: 3.

This clonotype was counted many times. In DNA form, the CDR3 reads TGTGCCTGGAGGTACCTGCCCGGCAATGAGCAGTTCTTC. Its translation: CAWRYLPGNEQFF. The chain joins TRBV30 to TRBJ2-1; D not certain. V lost 3 bases and J 6 bases, leaving 12 bases between the germline ends. CDR1 GTSNPN and CDR2 SVGIG come from the germline V gene (reference sequence). The CDR3 length is 13 residues.

At least ten counts were recorded for this clonotype. The V call is TRBV7-8, the J call TRBJ2-1; 9 bases are a match to TRBD2. CDR3 length: 15 residues. V lost 11 bases and J lost 8; bases outside the gene matches: 16. Looked up from germline, CDR1 is SGHVS and CDR2 is FQNEAQ. CDR3 bases: TGTGCCGGGAGTGGAGGGGCGGGAGGGCCCGATGAGCAGTTCTTC. Translating gives CAGSGGAGGPDEQFF.

This clonotype came up many times. The chain is built from TRBV7-3 and TRBJ2-3, with 8 bases identical to TRBD2. Losses at the gene ends were 0 bases for V and 5 bases for J; bases not matched to a gene: 4. Germline V gene data show CDR1 as SGHTA and CDR2 as FQGTGA. This CDR3 comprises 15 residues. The CDR3 here is CASSLTSGIGDTQYF. CDR3 in DNA: TGTGCCAGCAGCTTAACTAGCGGGATCGGAGATACGCAGTATTTT.

This clonotype was detected a few times. J is TRBJ2-1 and V is TRBV7-9; TRBD1 is a possible D gene (6 bases). V was shortened by 7 bases and J by 0 bases, with 19 bases between the two germline ends. The CDR3 loop spans 17 amino acids. Germline loops: CDR1 SEHNR, CDR2 FQNEAQ (reference sequence). CDR3 sequence (DNA): TGTGCCAGCATAGGGGGTGGGTTTGGAGTCTCCTACAATGAGCAGTTCTTC. This translates into CASIGGGFGVSYNEQFF.

Ten or more counts support this clonotype. V is TRBV12-3 or TRBV12-4 and J is TRBJ2-1; 13 nucleotides match TRBD2. Trimming cost V 6 bases and J 12 bases; bases outside gene matches: 11. The length of the CDR3 is 15 residues. CDR3 coding DNA: TGTGCCAGCAGCCTTGGGACTAGCGGGACCTGGGGGCAGTTCTTC. Its protein is CASSLGTSGTWGQFF.